These 18 T cell receptor beta chains share one sample of origin, sequenced in a study of blood T cell repertoires in COVID-19. Using immunoSEQ multiplex PCR, the repertoire was profiled, and TCRdb retains in-frame clones only, with some absent. This sample has nearly 45,000 clones; roughly 80% occur once, and the top ten carry over 15%. Source material: peripheral blood. These TCRs come from a man aged 65-85 years with acute or convalescent COVID-19.

This clone was counted a few times. The CDR3 spells CSVSWTGEEQYF. As DNA, the CDR3 is TGCAGCGTCTCATGGACAGGGGAAGAGCAGTACTTC. V usage is TRBV29-1 and J usage is TRBJ2-7; TRBD1 aligns across 9 bases. Germline lookup yields CDR1 SQVTM and CDR2 ANQGSEA. J gave up 7 bases and V 6 bases, and 7 bases lay outside the gene matches. The CDR3 runs 12 residues.

V is TRBV6-1 and J is TRBJ1-5; D possibly corresponds to TRBD1 (5 bases). The CDR3 is 15 residues long. Germline CDR1 is MNHNS and CDR2 is SASEGT. V lost 1 base and J 5 bases, leaving 12 bases between the germline ends. The CDR3 spells CASSEGRQPYQPQHF. Here the CDR3 DNA reads TGTGCCAGCAGTGAAGGGAGACAGCCTTATCAGCCCCAGCATTTT.

V and J are TRBV18 and TRBJ2-7; 8 positions agree with TRBD1. The germline gives CDR1 KGHSH, CDR2 LQKENI. Trimming removed 6 bases from V and 3 bases from J; junction bases left unmatched: 1. The CDR3 has 12 residues. CDR3 sequence reads: CASSDRGYEQYF. The CDR3 bases are TGTGCCAGCTCCGACAGGGGCTACGAGCAGTACTTC. Drawing the rest from reference TRBV18 and TRBJ2-7, the complete variable domain is NAGVMQNPRHLVRRRGQEARLRCSPMKGHSHVYWYRQLPEEGLKFMVYLQKENIIDESGMPKERFSAEFPKEGPSILRIQQVVRGDSAAYFCASSDRGYEQYFGPGTRLTVT.

This clone has a single count. This chain joins TRBV7-3 and TRBJ1-6, with 9 nucleotides matching TRBD1. Germline assignment: CDR1 SGHTA and CDR2 FQGTGA. The CDR3 loop spans 14 amino acids. The V and J ends lost 6 bases and 9 bases, in that order; junction bases with no gene match: 6. The CDR3 here is CASSTQGAGSPLHF. For the CDR3, the DNA is TGTGCCAGCAGTACACAGGGGGCCGGTTCACCCCTCCACTTT.

The CDR3 protein is CASSNPGQANTEAFF. The CDR3 nucleotides are TGTGCCAGCAGCAACCCCGGACAGGCGAACACTGAAGCTTTCTTT. The chain carries TRBV6-5 and TRBJ1-1; 7 bases fit TRBD1. The CDR3 runs 15 residues. The V and J ends lost 6 bases and 1 base, in that order; junction bases with no gene match: 8. Germline V gene data show CDR1 as MNHEY and CDR2 as SVGAGI.

The chain uses TRBV6-2 or TRBV6-3 and TRBJ1-4; D might be TRBD1 (5 bases). Trimming removed 0 bases from V and 2 bases from J, with 13 bases in between. CDR3 length: 17 amino acids. Germline CDR1 reads MNHEY; CDR2 reads SVGEGT. The CDR3 bases are TGTGCCAGCAGTTACTCGATGTCGGCAGGGACTAATGAAAAACTGTTTTTT. The encoded protein is CASSYSMSAGTNEKLFF.

The CDR3 DNA reads as TGTGCCAGTAGTATCCCGACAGGGGTGCAGCCCCAGCATTTT. Its protein is CASSIPTGVQPQHF. The chain links TRBV19 to TRBJ1-5, with 8 bases identical to TRBD1. Per the germline V gene, CDR1 is LNHDA and CDR2 is SQIVND (reference sequence). The CDR3 loop spans 14 amino acids. The V and J ends lost 3 bases and 7 bases, in that order; junction bases with no gene match: 5.

The chain is built from TRBV3-1 (or the pseudogene TRBV3-2) and TRBJ1-2; 9 nucleotides agree with TRBD1. Germline lookup yields CDR1 LGHDT and CDR2 YNNKEL (reference sequence). Losses at the gene ends were 4 bases for V and 8 bases for J; bases not matched to a gene: 8. This CDR3 is built from 14 residues. CDR3 residues: CASSLGDRARGYTF. The CDR3 coding sequence is TGTGCCAGCAGCCTCGGGGACAGGGCTCGCGGCTACACCTTC.

The CDR3 region has the DNA TGCGCCAGCAGCTACGGGACAGGGAACACCGGGGAGCTGTTTTTT. Encoded protein: CASSYGTGNTGELFF. This chain links TRBV5-1 with TRBJ2-2, with TRBD1 matching 8 bases. The CDR3 has 15 residues. Germline values: CDR1 SGHRS, CDR2 YFSETQ. The V segment lost 3 bases and the J segment 1 base; nucleotides outside the gene matches: 2.

DNA for the CDR3: TGTGCCAGCAGCCCTCGACAGGGCCCGAATCAGCCCCAGCATTTT. Its protein is CASSPRQGPNQPQHF. The chain is built from TRBV7-2 and TRBJ1-5, with 7 bases matching TRBD1. This CDR3 contains 15 residues. The germline CDR1 and CDR2 sequences are SGHTA and FQGNSA. With V trimmed by 5 bases and J by 4 bases, 8 bases remained unmatched.

The chain is built from TRBV30 and TRBJ1-2; tentatively, D is TRBD1 (5 bases). CDR1 is GTSNPN and CDR2 is SVGIG in the germline V gene (reference sequence). The CDR3 has 11 residues. V lost 8 bases to trimming and J lost 2 bases, with 9 bases between them. CDR3 sequence reads: CAGGENYGYTF. The CDR3 DNA sequence: TGTGCCGGAGGGGAGAACTATGGCTACACCTTC.

The chain has TRBV7-3 and TRBJ2-3, with a possible D match to TRBD2 (6 bases). The CDR3 covers 17 residues. The V gene lost 6 bases and the J gene lost 6 bases, with 25 bases spanning the gap. Germline lookup yields CDR1 SGHTA and CDR2 FQGTGA. CDR3: CASSPIPGLLSPDTQYF. In DNA, the CDR3 is TGTGCCAGCAGTCCAATCCCGGGACTTCTCTCCCCCGATACGCAGTATTTT.

This clone was seen once. This chain's CDR3 is CAWSAVLPFRGNEKLFF. The CDR3 nucleotides are TGTGCCTGGAGTGCAGTTCTTCCCTTTCGGGGTAATGAAAAACTGTTTTTT. V gene TRBV30 combines with J gene TRBJ1-4; no definite D call. Germline V gene lookup returns CDR1 GTSNPN and CDR2 SVGIG (reference sequence). V dropped 1 base and J dropped 4 bases, with 19 bases sitting between them. The CDR3 consists of 17 residues.

The chain has TRBV4-1 and TRBJ1-1; 7 bases are shared with TRBD1. The CDR3 runs 15 residues. Germline values: CDR1 MGHRA, CDR2 YSYEKL. V shed 0 bases, J shed 10 bases, and the junction held 11 bases outside the gene matches. Here the CDR3 reads CASSQDGDSGAGAFF. CDR3 bases: TGCGCCAGCAGCCAAGATGGGGACAGTGGAGCGGGAGCTTTCTTT.

This clone was observed a single time. The V call is TRBV10-3, the J call TRBJ2-5; 8 nucleotides line up with TRBD1. J lost 2 bases, V lost 6 bases, and 2 bases had no gene match. The CDR3 runs 13 residues. CDR1 is ENHRY, CDR2 SYGVKD, per germline. For the CDR3, the DNA is TGTGCCATCAGACAGGGGGAGCAAGAGACCCAGTACTTC. Amino acids: CAIRQGEQETQYF.

The sample holds one count of this clone. The gene calls are TRBV28 and TRBJ1-2, with TRBD1 matching 8 bases. The CDR3 consists of 14 residues. Trimming removed 5 bases from V and 4 bases from J; junction bases left unmatched: 6. Germline V gene sequence: CDR1 MDHEN, CDR2 SYDVKM. The CDR3 DNA reads TGTGCCAGCAGTCTGGACAGGGTAGTCTATGGCTACACCTTC. Translation gives CASSLDRVVYGYTF.

The J gene is TRBJ2-3, the V gene TRBV5-1; 11 bases are a match to TRBD2. V shed 4 bases and J 0 bases; nucleotides not matched to a gene: 4. The CDR3 totals 16 residues. Germline V lookup: CDR1 SGHRS, CDR2 YFSETQ. This chain's CDR3 is CASSGGTSGSTDTQYF. DNA of the CDR3: TGCGCCAGCAGCGGAGGGACTAGCGGCAGCACAGATACGCAGTATTTT.

The chain links TRBV27 to TRBJ1-3; D call uncertain. The V end lost 0 bases, the J end lost 4 bases, and 16 bases lay between the germline ends. Germline V gene sequence: CDR1 MNHEY, CDR2 SMNVEV (reference sequence). The CDR3 contains 17 residues. The chain's CDR3 is CASSLSGPGWRGNTIYF. The CDR3, as DNA: TGTGCCAGCAGTTTATCGGGCCCCGGATGGAGGGGAAACACCATATATTTT.